The sequence of this TCR beta chain was determined in a study of blood T cell repertoires in COVID-19. Turning to the study itself: Acute and convalescent COVID-19 samples came from the United States, Italy and Spain.

TCRdb's table, derived via immunoSEQ multiplex PCR, lists solely in-frame clones and lacks some. The sample has 90,000 to 100,000 clones, around 84% seen once. Germline values: CDR1 SGHNT, CDR2 YYREEE (reference sequence). The CDR3 consists of 16 residues. Trimming removed 4 bases from V and 4 bases from J, with 17 bases in between. This clonotype was obtained from a woman in her fifties or sixties with acute or convalescent COVID-19. The V and J genes are TRBV5-4 and TRBJ2-2; D gene uncertain. The specimen was peripheral blood. CDR3 sequence (DNA): TGTGCCAGCAGCCTGGTACTGATGCGAGGCACCGGGGAGCTGTTTTTT. It encodes CASSLVLMRGTGELFF.